The present T cell receptor beta chain was sequenced within a study of blood T cell repertoires in COVID-19. About the research overall: From the United States, Italy and Spain came samples of acute and convalescent COVID-19. Nucleic acid was either cDNA or gDNA, and it came from T cells, B-cell-depleted T cells, or PBMCs.

Patients of the Seattle cohort, enrolled during active infection, were followed longitudinally. Per the authors' pipeline: Reference gene primer amplification in the assay estimated nucleated cell counts. Some clones are missing from TCRdb's copy, which holds only in-frame ones; the method was immunoSEQ multiplex PCR. V, J and clone size were drawn from that table, and D and trimming were deduced from the DNA. The table lists 200,000 to 250,000 clones, approximately 85% of them singletons. From germline, CDR1 is MNHEY and CDR2 SMNVEV (reference sequence). This CDR3 is built from 17 residues. Germline trimming cut 5 bases from V and 4 bases from J; bases unmatched to any gene: 8.

The clonotype comes from a woman aged 70-85 years with COVID-19, enrolled during active disease. Sequenced material: peripheral blood. The V gene is TRBV27, the J gene TRBJ1-4; 12 bases match TRBD1. This CDR3 reads CASSPRDRGRINEKLFF. The CDR3 region has the DNA TGTGCCAGCAGTCCCCGGGACAGGGGGCGCATTAATGAAAAACTGTTTTTT.